This TCR beta chain was sequenced during a study of spatial heterogeneity in lung cancer. About the study: Available follow-up PBMC samples were sequenced, at a median of approximately two years post-resection. Study outcomes and limitations: Expanded tumor TCRs that were ubiquitous appeared in blood more at resection than follow-up.

Time point defined: blood at routine non-recurrence follow-up after resection. From tumor, nontumor lung or frozen PBMC, whole RNA was taken unsorted for sequencing. This clonotype came up many times. Its antigen is not known. Every cDNA TCR molecule received its own unique molecular identifier. MiXCR was run by TCRdb on the 5' RACE reads, yielding one entry per CDR3 protein. Among approximately 18,000 distinct CDR3 sequences listed, under 20% were seen once. The CDR3 length is 16 residues. After removal of 8 bases from V and 4 bases from J, the junction contained 16 bases not matched to a gene. This sample comprised PBMCs, obtained at follow-up. The sequence was collected from a male donor with early-stage non-small cell lung cancer. The chain uses TRBV12-3 or TRBV12-4 and TRBJ2-7, with 8 bases aligning to TRBD1. The CDR3 coding sequence is TGTGCCAGCCATCAAACCCCGGGACAGGTGTTGTACGAGCAGTACTTC. It specifies CASHQTPGQVLYEQYF.